The 30 T cell receptor beta chains in this list originate from one sample, sequenced in a study of blood T cells in healthy people across ages. The authors ran a second PCR of about 7 to 11 cycles using a sample-barcoded 5' primer and a J-beta primer mix. Using its own MiXCR run on the 5' RACE reads, TCRdb lists one record per CDR3 protein. Here the sample spans under 700,000 distinct CDR3 sequences, 24% being singletons. The same sample was also studied in work on T cells of mothers and their children.

Sequences were obtained from blood. The receptors originated from a boy aged 10-17 years in good health.

At least ten counts were recorded for this clonotype. The rearrangement joins TRBV28 to TRBJ2-5; TRBD2 is a possible D gene (6 bases). Germline CDR1 MDHEN, CDR2 SYDVKM. The CDR3 spans 12 residues. V shed 2 bases and J shed 11 bases, with 12 bases lying between them. CDR3 DNA: TGTGCCAGCAGTTTAGTGGGTGGGGGGCAGTACTTC. This gives the protein CASSLVGGGQYF.

Only a few counts were recorded for this clonotype. The rearrangement joins TRBV7-9 to TRBJ2-3; no clear D gene. This CDR3 comprises 18 residues. V lost 5 bases and J 2 bases, leaving 23 bases between the germline ends. CDR1 and CDR2 (germline): SEHNR, FQNEAQ (reference sequence). The chain's CDR3 is CASSTSLTRSESTDTQYF. The CDR3, as DNA: TGTGCCAGCAGCACAAGCCTGACCCGTTCCGAGTCCACAGATACGCAGTATTTT.

This clonotype was counted between two and nine times. This sequence joins TRBV27 and TRBJ2-7, with D unclear. Trimming stripped 5 bases from V and 0 bases from J, with 11 bases between. Germline-derived CDR1 and CDR2 are MNHEY and SMNVEV (reference sequence). The CDR3 has 14 residues. The CDR3 loop reads CASSARFTSYEQYF. The CDR3 nucleotides are TGTGCCAGCAGTGCGAGATTTACCTCCTACGAGCAGTACTTC.

The genes are TRBV4-1 and TRBJ1-1; D gene unclear. Germline assignment: CDR1 MGHRA and CDR2 YSYEKL. Trimming left V 2 bases short and J 8 bases short, with 12 bases between. The CDR3 has 13 amino acids. The CDR3 nucleotides are TGCGCCAGCAGCCAATTAGCCGGGGTAGAAGCTTTCTTT. Encoded protein: CASSQLAGVEAFF.

The rearrangement links TRBV7-8 to TRBJ1-4; tentative D call: TRBD1 (5 bases). Trimming removed 0 bases from V and 7 bases from J, with 9 bases in between. The CDR3 totals 14 residues. The germline CDR1 and CDR2 sequences are SGHVS and FQNEAQ. The CDR3 region is CASSLAGASEKLFF. DNA of the CDR3: TGTGCCAGCAGCTTAGCCGGGGCGAGTGAAAAACTGTTTTTT.

Turning to this clonotype: The CDR3 carries no conserved terminal phenylalanine or tryptophan, so it likely arises from a read error. The V gene is TRBV20-1, the J gene TRBJ1-2, with 10 nucleotides matching TRBD1. CDR1 is DFQATT and CDR2 is SNEGSKA in the germline V gene (reference sequence). V dropped 6 bases and J dropped 7; count of bases not matched to a gene: 11. The CDR3 spans 14 residues. CDR3 residues: CSASYRQGAGGYTL. CDR3 DNA: TGCAGTGCCAGTTACCGACAGGGGGCGGGTGGCTACACCCTC.

This clonotype was seen more than once but under ten times. An end of the junction does not agree with germline; a read error may underlie this. CDR3 sequence: CASSLGLAGSEKLFF. CDR3 nucleotides: TGTGCCAGCAGCCTTGGTTTGGCAGGCAGTGAAAAGCTGTTTTTT. The V and J genes are TRBV28 and TRBJ1-4; D ambiguous. Germline V CDR1 and CDR2: MDHEN, SYDVKM. This CDR3 contains 15 residues.

This clonotype was picked up one time. The chain joins TRBV10-3 to TRBJ2-1; 9 bases map to TRBD2. The CDR3 is made up of 15 amino acids. CDR1 is ENHRY, CDR2 SYGVKD, per germline. With V trimmed by 2 bases and J by 3 bases, 2 bases remained unmatched. CDR3 DNA: TGTGCCATCAGTGAGGGGACTAGCAGCTACAATGAGCAGTTCTTC. Protein: CAISEGTSSYNEQFF.

V and J are TRBV5-1 and TRBJ1-1; D is possibly TRBD1 (5 bases). The CDR3 contains 16 residues. V was trimmed by 0 bases and J by 5 bases, leaving 17 bases between them. CDR1 and CDR2 (germline): SGHRS, YFSETQ. The chain's CDR3 is CASSLGGGHTGTEAFF. The CDR3 bases are TGCGCCAGCAGCTTGGGTGGAGGACATACGGGAACTGAAGCTTTCTTT. The variable domain in full, with the rest retrieved from reference TRBV5-1 and TRBJ1-1, is KAGVTQTPRYLIKTRGQQVTLSCSPISGHRSVSWYQQTPGQGLQFLFEYFSETQRNKGNFPGRFSGRQFSNSRSEMNVSTLELGDSALYLCASSLGGGHTGTEAFFGQGTRLTVV.

The V gene is TRBV7-8, the J gene TRBJ2-7; a possible D gene is TRBD1 (6 bases). CDR1 SGHVS and CDR2 FQNEAQ come from the germline V gene. The CDR3 consists of 15 residues. The V end lost 1 base, the J end lost 2 bases, and 12 bases lay between the germline ends. The CDR3 DNA reads as TGTGCCAGCAGCTTAGGTGGGGGCTGGGCCTACGAGCAGTACTTC. It yields the protein CASSLGGGWAYEQYF. Drawing the rest from reference TRBV7-8 and TRBJ2-7, the complete variable domain is GAGVSQSPRYKVAKRGQDVALRCDPISGHVSLFWYQQALGQGPEFLTYFQNEAQLDKSGLPSDRFFAERPEGSVSTLKIQRTQQEDSAVYLCASSLGGGWAYEQYFGPGTRLTVT.

This clonotype was detected ten times or more. The chain uses TRBV29-1 and TRBJ2-4; 14 bases fit TRBD2. In germline, CDR1 is SQVTM, CDR2 ANQGSEA. Trimming cost V 6 bases and J 6 bases; bases outside gene matches: 22. The CDR3 consists of 20 residues. CDR3 DNA sequence: TGCAGCGTCTGGGGCAGTATACGGGGACTAGCGGGAGTTAGTGGAAACATTCAGTACTTC. Translation gives CSVWGSIRGLAGVSGNIQYF.

In this sample, this clonotype turned up a few times. The rearrangement links TRBV4-2 to TRBJ1-2; unclear D gene. CDR1 and CDR2 from the germline V gene are LGHNA and YNFKEQ. The length of the CDR3 is 16 residues. V lost 0 bases to trimming and J lost 1 base, with 12 bases between them. The CDR3 loop reads CASSQELRPFNYGYTF. The CDR3 bases are TGTGCCAGCAGCCAAGAGCTCAGGCCGTTTAACTATGGCTACACCTTC.

This clonotype has a handful of counts. The rearrangement uses TRBV29-1 and TRBJ2-5; 8 positions match TRBD2. The J call may be mistaken, given a closer DNA end match to TRBJ2-7. The CDR3 is made up of 18 amino acids. From germline, CDR1 is SQVTM and CDR2 ANQGSEA. The CDR3 protein is CSVEIAVLREVPYYEQYF. The CDR3 DNA is TGCAGCGTTGAAATCGCTGTGCTGCGGGAGGTCCCCTACTACGAGCAGTACTTC.

This clonotype was seen only a few times. The chain carries TRBV12-5 and TRBJ2-1; D gene uncertain. Trimming took 0 bases from V and 12 from J, leaving 18 bases between them. The CDR3 totals 15 residues. The germline V gene has CDR1 LGHNT and CDR2 FRNRAP. CDR3 sequence (DNA): TGTGCTAGTGGTTTGGTAGCCCCCCTCATCTCCGGGCAGTTCTTC. Amino acid sequence: CASGLVAPLISGQFF.

The chain carries TRBV19 and TRBJ2-7; 8 bases are shared with TRBD1. This CDR3 comprises 12 residues. Germline CDR1 reads LNHDA; CDR2 reads SQIVND (reference sequence). V was pared by 5 bases and J by 5 bases, with 2 bases of the junction left unmatched. Here the CDR3 reads CASSQGANEQYF. The CDR3 DNA follows: TGTGCCAGTAGTCAGGGGGCCAACGAGCAGTACTTC.

This clonotype was seen more than once but under ten times. The rearrangement links TRBV9 to TRBJ2-7; D possibly corresponds to TRBD1 (5 bases). This CDR3 is built from 15 residues. The germline V and J ends were trimmed by 0 bases and 5 bases, with 15 bases remaining between them. The germline V gene has CDR1 SGDLS and CDR2 YYNGEE. CDR3 amino acids: CASSVAPRTSDEQYF. The CDR3 nucleotides read TGTGCCAGCAGCGTAGCTCCCAGGACATCAGACGAGCAGTACTTC.

Here the CDR3 reads CASSQPARGRGNNEQFF. The CDR3 coding sequence is TGCGCCAGCAGCCAGCCGGCCCGGGGGCGAGGGAACAATGAGCAGTTCTTC. J is TRBJ2-7 and V is TRBV4-1; D is perhaps TRBD1 or TRBD2 (6 bases each). Judging by the DNA end, TRBJ2-1 fits better; the J call may be wrong. The CDR3 is 17 amino acids. Per the germline V gene, CDR1 is MGHRA and CDR2 is YSYEKL.

The chain is built from TRBV5-1 and TRBJ2-7; D is possibly TRBD1 or TRBD2 (6 bases each). Between the trimmed V and J ends, which lost 4 bases and 5 bases, there was a span of 13 bases. The CDR3 runs to 13 residues. CDR1 is SGHRS and CDR2 is YFSETQ in the germline V gene. CDR3 sequence: CASSPEGGHEQYF. As DNA, the CDR3 is TGCGCCAGCAGCCCTGAAGGGGGGCACGAGCAGTACTTC.

This CDR3 reads CASSVGTVQETQYF. CDR3 nucleotide sequence: TGTGCCAGCAGCGTGGGGACGGTGCAAGAGACCCAGTACTTC. The gene calls are TRBV9 and TRBJ2-5; possibly TRBD1 or TRBD2 for D (5 bases each). This CDR3 is built from 14 residues. CDR1 is SGDLS and CDR2 is YYNGEE in the germline V gene. V lost 2 bases and J lost 2, with 10 bases in between.

The sample holds a few counts of this clonotype. Mismatch with germline at one junction end may stem from a read error. J is TRBJ2-7 and V is TRBV13, with 11 bases aligning to TRBD1. The CDR3 spans 14 residues. Germline CDR1 reads PRHDT; CDR2 reads FYEKMQ (reference sequence). The CDR3 nucleotides are TGTGCCAGCAGCGGAGGACAGGGGGCCCACGAGCAGCACTTC. Its protein product is CASSGGQGAHEQHF.

This clonotype has a count of ten or more. The rearrangement links TRBV5-1 to TRBJ1-3, with D unresolved. The CDR3 consists of 12 residues. Trimming removed 0 bases from V and 3 bases from J, with 1 base in between. Germline V gives CDR1 SGHRS, CDR2 YFSETQ. CDR3 amino acids: CASSLDGNTIYF. Written as DNA, the CDR3 is TGCGCCAGCAGCTTGGATGGAAACACCATATATTTT.

This clonotype was counted only a few times. The genes are TRBV10-3 and TRBJ2-6; TRBD1 might be the D (5 bases). The CDR3 totals 17 residues. Trimming took off 3 bases at V and 0 bases at J, with 12 bases between the two ends. The germline gives CDR1 ENHRY, CDR2 SYGVKD. CDR3 loop: CAISDVRVSSGANVLTF. In DNA form, the CDR3 reads TGTGCCATCAGTGATGTCAGGGTGAGCTCTGGGGCCAACGTCCTGACTTTC.

The chain carries TRBV12-5 and TRBJ2-1; TRBD2 agrees at 11 bases. The CDR3 extends over 15 amino acids. Looked up from germline, CDR1 is LGHNT and CDR2 is FRNRAP. V shed 5 bases, J shed 6 bases, and the junction held 6 bases outside the gene matches. CDR3 bases: TGTGCTAGTGGTCAGGGACTAGCGGACTTCAATGAGCAGTTCTTC. It yields the protein CASGQGLADFNEQFF.

The rearrangement joins TRBV7-9 to TRBJ2-1; D remains ambiguous. Germline V CDR1 and CDR2: SEHNR, FQNEAQ (reference sequence). This CDR3 comprises 17 residues. The V and J ends lost 2 bases and 8 bases respectively, with 22 bases between them. The CDR3 nucleotides are TGTGCCAGCAGCTTACCGAAACGGACGGGCCTTATCCATGAGCAGTTCTTC. Translation: CASSLPKRTGLIHEQFF.

The table lists this clonotype with a few counts. The J gene is TRBJ2-5, the V gene TRBV7-2, with TRBD2 matching 11 bases. The J call is uncertain, as TRBJ2-1 better fits the DNA end. Germline CDR1 SGHTA, CDR2 FQGNSA. The CDR3 sequence is 13 residues long. For the CDR3, the DNA is TGTGCCACCCGACTAGCGGGAAACAATGAGCAGTTCTTC. It yields the protein CATRLAGNNEQFF.

Turning to this clonotype: The junction departs from the called germline gene at one end, perhaps through a read error. V usage is TRBV6-1 and J usage is TRBJ1-4; D perhaps matches TRBD1 (5 bases). Germline assignment: CDR1 MNHNS and CDR2 SASEGT. This CDR3 contains 21 residues. CDR3 in DNA: TGTGCCAGCAGTGAAAGCGAGGATCGGGGGTTGTGGCAGGGCCTTAATGAAAAACTGCTTTTT. Its translation: CASSESEDRGLWQGLNEKLLF.

The chain uses TRBV6-1 and TRBJ2-6; no reliable D call. This CDR3 has 18 amino acids. CDR1 MNHNS and CDR2 SASEGT come from the germline V gene. Trimming cost V 4 bases and J 0 bases, with 16 bases left between them. The CDR3 region is CASSARSVLNSGANVLTF. CDR3 nucleotides: TGTGCCAGCAGTGCCCGGTCGGTCCTGAACTCTGGGGCCAACGTCCTGACTTTC.

The chain is built from TRBV29-1 and TRBJ2-1; 7 bases align to TRBD1. V gave up 6 bases and J gave up 1 base; unmatched junction bases: 18. Germline CDR1 reads SQVTM; CDR2 reads ANQGSEA. This CDR3 is built from 18 residues. CDR3 DNA: TGCAGCGTCTTTTCCCGGGACAGCGTCGAGGGTTCCTACAATGAGCAGTTCTTC. The encoded protein is CSVFSRDSVEGSYNEQFF.

This chain joins TRBV7-2 and TRBJ1-5; 11 bases map to TRBD1. J was trimmed by 4 bases and V by 2 bases; bases with no gene match: 4. The length of the CDR3 is 16 residues. Germline CDR1 is SGHTA and CDR2 is FQGNSA. The DNA of the CDR3 is TGTGCCAGCAGCTTATGGACAGGGGGCGGAAATCAGCCCCAGCATTTT. This sequence encodes CASSLWTGGGNQPQHF. The variable domain in full, with the rest retrieved from reference TRBV7-2 and TRBJ1-5, is GAGVSQSPSNKVTEKGKDVELRCDPISGHTALYWYRQSLGQGLEFLIYFQGNSAPDKSGLPSDRFSAERTGGSVSTLTIQRTQQEDSAVYLCASSLWTGGGNQPQHFGDGTRLSIL.

The gene calls are TRBV29-1 and TRBJ2-3; D is unresolved. Germline V gene sequence: CDR1 SQVTM, CDR2 ANQGSEA. The CDR3 extends over 12 amino acids. V was pared by 0 bases and J by 3 bases, with 4 bases between. The CDR3 sequence: CSVEDFTDTQYF. The CDR3 DNA reads as TGCAGCGTTGAAGATTTTACAGATACGCAGTATTTT.